Listed below are T cell receptor beta chains from one sample, sequenced in a study of T-cell memory formation after mild COVID-19. TCRdb recomputed calls from the 5' RACE reads with MiXCR, one row per CDR3 protein. The data show around 65,000 distinct CDR3 sequences, roughly 9.9% seen once. Sequencing was carried out using PBMCs or a T cell subset sorted from them (not recorded which). The receptors here all came from a man between 18 and 35 years old who had mild COVID-19 (a few samples of this study predate the infection). Cell type and time point are not known. Each CDR3 is given with its conserved first and last residue. The D gene is left open where the match is weak. Clone size is given for some rows only: seen once, a few or many times, or a class if the clone is expanded.

V gene: TRBV28; clone size: few; J gene: TRBJ1-2; D gene: .; CDR3 protein: CASSGPVSNYGYTF; CDR3 DNA: TGTGCCAGCTCAGGACCAGTCTCAAACTATGGCTACACCTTC
V gene: TRBV11-2; clone size: few; J gene: TRBJ1-2; D gene: .; CDR3 protein: CASSSGERGYTF; CDR3 DNA: TGTGCCAGCAGCTCGGGGGAGCGCGGCTACACCTTC
V gene: TRBV7-9; clone size: few; J gene: TRBJ1-2; D gene: .; CDR3 protein: CASSLAGQGPDYGYTF; CDR3 DNA: TGTGCCAGCAGCTTAGCGGGTCAGGGGCCGGACTATGGCTACACCTTC
V gene: TRBV7-2; clone size: .; J gene: TRBJ2-1; D gene: .; CDR3 protein: CASSRFNEQFF; CDR3 DNA: TGTGCCAGCAGCCGCTTCAATGAGCAGTTCTTC
V gene: TRBV15; clone size: .; J gene: TRBJ2-2; D gene: .; CDR3 protein: CATSSGGSGELFF; CDR3 DNA: TGTGCCACCAGCAGCGGGGGCTCCGGGGAGCTGTTTTTT
V gene: TRBV20-1; clone size: few; J gene: TRBJ1-2; D gene: TRBD1; CDR3 protein: CSARQGFVIEGYTF; CDR3 DNA: TGCAGTGCGAGACAGGGGTTCGTAATCGAGGGCTACACCTTC
V gene: TRBV7-6; clone size: many; J gene: TRBJ2-7; D gene: .; CDR3 protein: CASSLETAYEQYF; CDR3 DNA: TGTGCCAGCAGCTTAGAGACAGCCTACGAGCAGTACTTC
V gene: TRBV4-2; clone size: few; J gene: TRBJ2-1; D gene: .; CDR3 protein: CASSSRVSEQFF; CDR3 DNA: TGTGCCAGCAGCTCAAGAGTTAGTGAGCAGTTCTTC
V gene: TRBV7-2; clone size: many; J gene: TRBJ2-5; D gene: TRBD2; CDR3 protein: CASSLATLAGKETQYF; CDR3 DNA: TGTGCCAGCAGCTTAGCTACGCTAGCGGGGAAGGAGACCCAGTACTTC
V gene: TRBV7-7; clone size: few; J gene: TRBJ2-5; D gene: TRBD2; CDR3 protein: CASSRGGTYQETQYF; CDR3 DNA: TGTGCTAGCAGCCGGGGGGGGACGTACCAAGAGACCCAGTACTTC
V gene: TRBV7-2; clone size: many; J gene: TRBJ2-5; D gene: TRBD2; CDR3 protein: CASRTSVEETQYF; CDR3 DNA: TGTGCCAGCAGGACTAGCGTTGAAGAGACCCAGTACTTC
V gene: TRBV5-1; clone size: many; J gene: TRBJ2-1; D gene: .; CDR3 protein: CASSLRPDLSYNEQFF; CDR3 DNA: TGCGCCAGCAGCTTGCGTCCTGACCTCTCCTACAATGAGCAGTTCTTC
V gene: TRBV6-1; clone size: .; J gene: TRBJ1-1; D gene: .; CDR3 protein: CASSERGNTEAFF; CDR3 DNA: TGTGCCAGCAGTGAAAGGGGGAACACTGAAGCTTTCTTT
V gene: TRBV7-8; clone size: .; J gene: TRBJ2-3; D gene: .; CDR3 protein: CASSLNRESSDTQYF; CDR3 DNA: TGTGCCAGCAGCTTAAACAGGGAGTCTTCAGATACGCAGTATTTT
V gene: TRBV6-2/TRBV6-3; clone size: few; J gene: TRBJ2-1; D gene: TRBD2; CDR3 protein: CASSFAERGTNEQFF; CDR3 DNA: TGTGCCAGCAGTTTCGCGGAGCGGGGAACGAATGAGCAGTTCTTC
V gene: TRBV5-1; clone size: many; J gene: TRBJ2-3; D gene: .; CDR3 protein: CASSFYSSTDTQYF; CDR3 DNA: TGCGCCAGCAGCTTTTACAGTTCCACAGATACGCAGTATTTT
V gene: TRBV2; clone size: .; J gene: TRBJ1-4; D gene: TRBD1; CDR3 protein: CASREEGGGLFF; CDR3 DNA: TGTGCCAGCAGAGAAGAAGGGGGCGGACTGTTTTTT
V gene: TRBV5-5; clone size: few; J gene: TRBJ2-7; D gene: TRBD1; CDR3 protein: CASSPQGAFNEQYF; CDR3 DNA: TGTGCCAGCAGCCCCCAGGGGGCATTCAACGAGCAGTACTTC
V gene: TRBV5-1; clone size: .; J gene: TRBJ1-3; D gene: .; CDR3 protein: CASSFSAGPSGNTIYF; CDR3 DNA: TGCGCCAGCAGCTTTTCCGCAGGCCCCTCTGGAAACACCATATATTTT
V gene: TRBV2; clone size: .; J gene: TRBJ2-1; D gene: .; CDR3 protein: CASHRELNNEQFF; CDR3 DNA: TGTGCCAGTCACAGGGAACTCAACAATGAGCAGTTCTTC
V gene: TRBV9; clone size: few; J gene: TRBJ1-1; D gene: TRBD1; CDR3 protein: CASSPGQGGSEAFF; CDR3 DNA: TGTGCCAGCAGCCCGGGACAGGGAGGCTCTGAAGCTTTCTTT
V gene: TRBV6-2/TRBV6-3; clone size: few; J gene: TRBJ2-4; D gene: .; CDR3 protein: CASSSQTKNIQYF; CDR3 DNA: TGTGCCAGCAGTTCTCAGACCAAAAACATTCAGTACTTC
V gene: TRBV12-3/TRBV12-4; clone size: few; J gene: TRBJ2-4; D gene: .; CDR3 protein: CASSPRGAAKNIQYF; CDR3 DNA: TGTGCCAGCAGCCCAAGGGGGGCGGCCAAAAACATTCAGTACTTC
V gene: TRBV9; clone size: .; J gene: TRBJ1-5; D gene: .; CDR3 protein: CASSVDPGEDQPQHF; CDR3 DNA: TGTGCCAGCAGCGTAGATCCAGGGGAGGATCAGCCCCAGCATTTT
V gene: TRBV7-9; clone size: .; J gene: TRBJ1-2; D gene: .; CDR3 protein: CASSLVGTGYTF; CDR3 DNA: TGTGCCAGCAGCTTAGTGGGTACAGGCTACACCTTC
V gene: TRBV11-2; clone size: .; J gene: TRBJ1-2; D gene: TRBD1; CDR3 protein: CASSLDGGTGPYGYTF; CDR3 DNA: TGTGCCAGCAGCTTAGATGGTGGGACAGGTCCCTATGGCTACACCTTC
V gene: TRBV12-3/TRBV12-4; clone size: many; J gene: TRBJ1-2; D gene: .; CDR3 protein: CASSLEYGVYGYTF; CDR3 DNA: TGTGCCAGCAGTTTAGAGTACGGCGTCTATGGCTACACCTTC
V gene: TRBV29-1; clone size: .; J gene: TRBJ2-7; D gene: .; CDR3 protein: CSVESAVGGYEQYF; CDR3 DNA: TGCAGCGTTGAATCGGCCGTTGGGGGTTACGAGCAGTACTTC
V gene: TRBV10-3; clone size: medium-sized; J gene: TRBJ2-1; D gene: TRBD2; CDR3 protein: CAIRGTRGDNEQFF; CDR3 DNA: TGTGCCATCAGAGGGACTAGGGGAGACAATGAGCAGTTCTTC
V gene: TRBV11-2; clone size: few; J gene: TRBJ2-1; D gene: .; CDR3 protein: CASGGNNEQFF; CDR3 DNA: TGTGCCAGCGGGGGGAACAATGAGCAGTTCTTC
V gene: TRBV4-3; clone size: many; J gene: TRBJ2-3; D gene: .; CDR3 protein: CASSQNREGDTQYF; CDR3 DNA: TGCGCCAGCAGCCAGAACAGGGAAGGAGATACGCAGTATTTT
V gene: TRBV5-1; clone size: many; J gene: TRBJ2-7; D gene: .; CDR3 protein: CASSSAGANSIYEQYF; CDR3 DNA: TGCGCCAGCAGCTCAGCCGGGGCGAACTCCATCTACGAGCAGTACTTC
V gene: TRBV5-1; clone size: few; J gene: TRBJ2-3; D gene: .; CDR3 protein: CASSLDVGGTDTQYF; CDR3 DNA: TGCGCCAGCAGCTTGGATGTGGGGGGCACAGATACGCAGTATTTT
V gene: TRBV12-3/TRBV12-4; clone size: few; J gene: TRBJ2-1; D gene: .; CDR3 protein: CASSFGNNEQFF; CDR3 DNA: TGTGCCAGCAGTTTTGGTAACAATGAGCAGTTCTTC
V gene: TRBV5-1; clone size: few; J gene: TRBJ1-1; D gene: .; CDR3 protein: CASSLGTPIGDTEAFF; CDR3 DNA: TGCGCCAGCAGCCTCGGGACTCCTATCGGGGACACTGAAGCTTTCTTT
V gene: TRBV5-1; clone size: .; J gene: TRBJ2-3; D gene: .; CDR3 protein: CASSFGQQDTQYF; CDR3 DNA: TGCGCCAGCAGCTTCGGACAACAAGATACGCAGTATTTT
V gene: TRBV4-2; clone size: few; J gene: TRBJ2-3; D gene: .; CDR3 protein: CASSQSRAGSTDTQYF; CDR3 DNA: TGTGCCAGCAGCCAAAGTCGGGCGGGAAGCACAGATACGCAGTATTTT
V gene: TRBV28; clone size: few; J gene: TRBJ1-3; D gene: .; CDR3 protein: CASSFSHGAENTIYF; CDR3 DNA: TGTGCCAGCAGTTTTAGTCATGGGGCGGAAAACACCATATATTTT
V gene: TRBV14; clone size: few; J gene: TRBJ1-1; D gene: .; CDR3 protein: CASSLREGEAFF; CDR3 DNA: TGTGCCAGCAGCCTCCGTGAGGGTGAAGCTTTCTTT
V gene: TRBV3-1; clone size: many; J gene: TRBJ2-2; D gene: .; CDR3 protein: CASSQLSRELFF; CDR3 DNA: TGTGCCAGCAGCCAACTCAGTAGGGAGCTGTTTTTT
V gene: TRBV4-1; clone size: .; J gene: TRBJ1-2; D gene: .; CDR3 protein: CASSQEEWPNNYGYTF; CDR3 DNA: TGCGCCAGCAGCCAAGAAGAATGGCCGAATAACTATGGCTACACCTTC
V gene: TRBV4-2; clone size: .; J gene: TRBJ2-2; D gene: .; CDR3 protein: CASSQVGDETGELFF; CDR3 DNA: TGTGCCAGCAGCCAAGTAGGGGACGAAACCGGGGAGCTGTTTTTT
V gene: TRBV18; clone size: few; J gene: TRBJ2-7; D gene: .; CDR3 protein: CASSPFGIFYEQYF; CDR3 DNA: TGTGCCAGCTCACCATTTGGCATTTTCTACGAGCAGTACTTC
V gene: TRBV5-1; clone size: .; J gene: TRBJ2-3; D gene: .; CDR3 protein: CASWDSRRDTQYF; CDR3 DNA: TGCGCCAGTTGGGACTCTCGCAGGGATACGCAGTATTTT
V gene: TRBV5-1; clone size: .; J gene: TRBJ2-3; D gene: .; CDR3 protein: CASSWRGETSTDTQYF; CDR3 DNA: TGCGCCAGCAGCTGGAGGGGGGAAACTAGCACAGATACGCAGTATTTT
V gene: TRBV4-1; clone size: many; J gene: TRBJ1-1; D gene: .; CDR3 protein: CASSQVTVKLGVEAFF; CDR3 DNA: TGCGCCAGCAGCCAAGTAACGGTGAAACTTGGAGTTGAAGCTTTCTTT
V gene: TRBV11-1; clone size: many; J gene: TRBJ2-1; D gene: .; CDR3 protein: CASSPNRDYNEQFF; CDR3 DNA: TGTGCCAGCAGCCCAAACAGGGACTACAATGAGCAGTTCTTC
V gene: TRBV29-1; clone size: .; J gene: TRBJ1-2; D gene: TRBD1; CDR3 protein: CSAALGQGAGGYTF; CDR3 DNA: TGCAGCGCCGCATTAGGACAGGGGGCCGGTGGCTACACCTTC
V gene: TRBV5-1; clone size: .; J gene: TRBJ1-2; D gene: TRBD1; CDR3 protein: CASSSGQGAGGYTF; CDR3 DNA: TGCGCCAGCAGCTCTGGACAGGGGGCCGGGGGCTACACCTTC
V gene: TRBV6-6; clone size: few; J gene: TRBJ2-1; D gene: .; CDR3 protein: CASSYLHNEQFF; CDR3 DNA: TGTGCCAGCAGTTACCTACACAATGAGCAGTTCTTC
V gene: TRBV5-1; clone size: .; J gene: TRBJ2-3; D gene: .; CDR3 protein: CASSLNPANTDTQYF; CDR3 DNA: TGCGCCAGCAGCTTGAACCCAGCTAACACAGATACGCAGTATTTT
V gene: TRBV7-2; clone size: few; J gene: TRBJ2-1; D gene: TRBD1; CDR3 protein: CASRPAGTVFNEQFF; CDR3 DNA: TGTGCCAGCAGGCCAGCCGGGACAGTCTTCAATGAGCAGTTCTTC
V gene: TRBV20-1; clone size: many; J gene: TRBJ2-3; D gene: .; CDR3 protein: CSPIIKGTDTQYF; CDR3 DNA: TGCAGTCCTATTATAAAAGGGACAGATACGCAGTATTTT
V gene: TRBV2; clone size: .; J gene: TRBJ2-5; D gene: .; CDR3 protein: CASTVRETQYF; CDR3 DNA: TGTGCCAGCACCGTGAGGGAGACCCAGTACTTC
V gene: TRBV5-5; clone size: few; J gene: TRBJ2-5; D gene: .; CDR3 protein: CASSLEWGSETQYF; CDR3 DNA: TGTGCCAGCAGCTTGGAGTGGGGGTCAGAGACCCAGTACTTC
V gene: TRBV5-6; clone size: .; J gene: TRBJ1-1; D gene: .; CDR3 protein: CASSLDRYPTEAFF; CDR3 DNA: TGTGCCAGCAGCTTGGACAGGTACCCCACTGAAGCTTTCTTT
V gene: TRBV15; clone size: few; J gene: TRBJ1-2; D gene: .; CDR3 protein: CATSRNTGTPYGYTF; CDR3 DNA: TGTGCCACCAGCAGGAATACCGGGACACCTTATGGCTACACCTTC